The clone carrying this TCR beta chain was counted a single time. Its specificity is not known. This entry belongs to a study of lymphopenia after photon versus proton radiotherapy. Study-wide results and caveats: Photon-treated patients lost naive T cells and TCR diversity; proton-treated stayed stable. Only patients who died were analyzed for survival; proton advantage is unproven.

The method was immunoSEQ multiplex PCR; TCRdb's version includes in-frame clones alone and lacks a portion of them. The sample includes 25,000 to 30,000 clones, 65% to 85% of them seen just once. With 5 bases clipped from V and 2 bases from J, the junction kept 6 bases outside the gene matches. The CDR3 is 14 residues long. The germline CDR1 and CDR2 sequences are MNHGY and SVAAGI. The receptor's source is a man aged 45-60 years with gastric cancer. The sequencing used peripheral blood, collected from a patient treated with photon-based radiotherapy. The genes are TRBV6-9 and TRBJ2-7; 7 nucleotides align to TRBD2. This chain's CDR3 is CASSPRSGAYEQYF. The DNA for the CDR3 is TGTGCCAGCAGTCCACGAAGCGGGGCCTACGAGCAGTACTTC.